The 27 T cell receptor beta chains reported below all come from one sample, sequenced in a study of regulatory T cells in long-lasting Graves disease. Specified time point: newly diagnosed GD, antithyroid drugs for less than 3 months. PBMCs were the source of the RNA used for TCR sequencing. Libraries of TCR beta came from iRepertoire HTBI primers plus Arm-PCR of CDR3 regions. Each CDR3 protein is one row after TCRdb ran MiXCR on the multiplex PCR reads. The sample has a few hundred thousand distinct CDR3 sequences; over 15% are singletons. These same data were also listed under a study on T cells in Graves' hyperthyroidism and ophthalmopathy.

Here the sequenced sample was peripheral blood mononuclear cells (PBMCs), taken at new diagnosis, from a patient treated with antithyroid drugs. The receptors derive from a man between 35 and 55 years old with Graves disease.

This clonotype was found a few times. The chain carries TRBV15 and TRBJ2-6; no reliable D call. V gave up 6 bases and J gave up 0 bases, with 12 bases separating them. Germline V CDR1 and CDR2: LNHNV, YYDKDF (reference sequence). CDR3 size: 16 residues. CDR3 amino acids: CATRPGLSSGANVLTF. The CDR3 DNA reads TGTGCCACCAGACCAGGTTTAAGCTCTGGGGCCAACGTCCTGACTTTC.

This clonotype occurred many times. J is TRBJ2-1 and V is TRBV3-1, with D maybe TRBD2 (6 bases). Germline V gene lookup returns CDR1 LGHDT and CDR2 YNNKEL (reference sequence). The CDR3 contains 15 residues. The V end lost 1 base, the J end lost 2 bases, and 9 bases lay between the germline ends. CDR3 residues: CASSQVAGPYNEQFF. In DNA, the CDR3 is TGTGCCAGCAGCCAAGTCGCGGGGCCCTACAATGAGCAGTTCTTC.

There are many counts of this clonotype. The V and J genes are TRBV15 and TRBJ1-2; 7 bases are shared with TRBD1. Trimming cost V 4 bases and J 4 bases; bases outside gene matches: 6. The length of the CDR3 is 14 residues. The germline V gene encodes CDR1 LNHNV and CDR2 YYDKDF (reference sequence). For the CDR3, the DNA is TGTGCCACCAGCAACCTCGGGACAGTCTATGGCTACACCTTC. Translation gives CATSNLGTVYGYTF.

This clonotype was recorded only once. Just one base apart from a much larger clone, this may be a read error. The chain has TRBV6-2 or TRBV6-3 and TRBJ2-7, with D possibly matching TRBD2 (5 bases). The CDR3 runs 15 residues. Trimming took 6 bases from V and 0 from J, leaving 15 bases between them. Germline V gives CDR1 MNHEY, CDR2 SVGEGT. The CDR3 loop reads CASRTTGISSYEQYF. Written as DNA, the CDR3 is TGTGCCAGCAGGACTACGGGGATTAGCTCCTACGAGCAGTACTTC.

Comments on this clonotype: Likely a read error: the CDR3 ends without its conserved phenylalanine or tryptophan. The V and J genes are TRBV5-8 and TRBJ2-7; TRBD2 aligns across 8 bases. Germline CDR1 and CDR2: SGHTS and YDEGEE. The junction had 10 bases not matched to a gene; V was cut back by 6 bases and J by 5 bases. The CDR3 sequence is 14 residues long. CDR3 sequence (DNA): TGTGCCAGCACCCCGTTCGCGGGGGGCGACGAGCAGTACCTC. Translated, it gives CASTPFAGGDEQYL.

This clonotype was observed at least ten times. The rearrangement uses TRBV18 and TRBJ1-4; D gene ambiguous. This CDR3 spans 14 amino acids. Germline values: CDR1 KGHSH, CDR2 LQKENI. V lost 3 bases and J 4 bases, leaving 9 bases between the germline ends. The chain's CDR3 is CASSPGPSNEKLFF. The CDR3 nucleotides are TGTGCCAGCTCACCGGGTCCCAGTAATGAAAAACTGTTTTTT.

This clonotype has a handful of counts. The V call is TRBV29-1, the J call TRBJ2-5, with 8 bases aligning to TRBD1. Germline-derived CDR1 and CDR2 are SQVTM and ANQGSEA. The CDR3 is made up of 16 amino acids. V lost 5 bases and J lost 0; bases outside the gene matches: 11. The DNA of the CDR3 is TGCAGCGTTACAAAACAGGGGGTGACGTACCAAGAGACCCAGTACTTC. This encodes CSVTKQGVTYQETQYF.

There are many counts of this clonotype. The chain couples TRBV28 to TRBJ1-1, with D perhaps matching TRBD1 (6 bases). Germline loops: CDR1 MDHEN, CDR2 SYDVKM. This CDR3 has 15 amino acids. The V end was cut by 6 bases, the J end by 1 base, with 15 bases between. CDR3 in DNA: TGTGCCAGCAGCCCCCCACAGGGATGGAACACTGAAGCTTTCTTT. This gives the protein CASSPPQGWNTEAFF.

The count of this clonotype is one. It differs at one base from a far larger clone, so likely a read error. This chain joins TRBV28 and TRBJ2-3, with 7 positions matching TRBD2. CDR3 length: 15 residues. The germline V gene has CDR1 MDHEN and CDR2 SYDVKM. CDR3 in DNA: TGTGCCAGCAGTGACTCACTAGCGAGCACAGTTACGCAGTATTTT. This gives the protein CASSDSLASTVTQYF. Using reference TRBV28 and TRBJ2-3 for the parts outside the CDR3, the full variable domain is DVKVTQSSRYLVKRTGEKVFLECVQDMDHENMFWYRQDPGLGLRLIYFSYDVKMKEKGDIPEGYSVSREKKERFSLILESASTNQTSMYLCASSDSLASTVTQYFGPGTRLTVL.

This clonotype showed up many times. This chain links TRBV11-3 with TRBJ2-2; unclear D gene. Trimming removed 5 bases at V and 4 bases at J, with 11 bases between. The germline V gene has CDR1 SGHNT and CDR2 YENEEA. The CDR3 contains 14 residues. CDR3 loop: CASSGDGITGELFF. The DNA for the CDR3 is TGTGCCAGCAGCGGGGATGGAATCACCGGGGAGCTGTTTTTT.

Turning to this clonotype: The CDR3 does not close with the conserved phenylalanine or tryptophan, likely indicating a read error. The rearrangement uses TRBV25-1 and TRBJ1-4; 9 nucleotides line up with TRBD1. Germline CDR1 is MGHDK and CDR2 is SYGVNS. The V segment lost 6 bases and the J segment 6 bases; nucleotides outside the gene matches: 5. The CDR3 runs 14 residues. CDR3 loop: CASSEGQGDEKLFL. The CDR3 DNA reads TGTGCCAGCAGCGAGGGACAGGGTGATGAAAAACTGTTTCTT.

This clonotype appeared many times. CDR3 in amino acids: CASSQDPQGDQPQHF. CDR3 nucleotide sequence: TGTGCCAGCAGCCAAGATCCGCAGGGCGATCAGCCCCAGCATTTT. The chain recombines TRBV3-2 with TRBJ1-5; no check of the table's D call, TRBD1, against the DNA was made. TRBV3-2 has pseudogene status. The CDR3 has 15 amino acids.

This clonotype occurred many times. This sequence joins TRBV27 and TRBJ2-5; tentatively, D is TRBD2 (7 bases). This CDR3 comprises 12 residues. CDR1 and CDR2 (germline): MNHEY, SMNVEV (reference sequence). Trimming stripped 6 bases from V and 5 bases from J, with 10 bases between. The DNA for the CDR3 is TGTGCCAGCAGAAAGGGGGGGGAGACCCAGTACTTC. Translated, it gives CASRKGGETQYF.

This sequence joins TRBV7-2 and TRBJ2-2; the D gene is possibly TRBD2 (6 bases). Trimming cost V 5 bases and J 7 bases, with 14 bases left between them. This CDR3 has 14 residues. Germline CDR1 reads SGHTA; CDR2 reads FQGNSA. The CDR3 coding sequence is TGTGCCAGCAGCCCTAGGGCGCGGGGCGGGGAGCTGTTTTTT. It translates to CASSPRARGGELFF.

This clonotype appeared a few times. The V call is TRBV13, the J call TRBJ1-4; 7 bases agree with TRBD1. The CDR3 contains 16 residues. V lost 0 bases to trimming and J lost 4 bases; unmatched junction nucleotides: 5. The germline V gene has CDR1 PRHDT and CDR2 FYEKMQ (reference sequence). This CDR3 reads CASSLGPTGLNEKLFF. In DNA, the CDR3 is TGTGCCAGCAGCTTAGGCCCGACAGGGCTTAATGAAAAACTGTTTTTT.

The rearrangement uses TRBV7-9 and TRBJ2-3; the match to TRBD2 covers 14 bases. Trimming removed 5 bases from V and 2 bases from J; junction bases left unmatched: 6. The CDR3 totals 17 residues. Germline V gives CDR1 SEHNR, CDR2 FQNEAQ (reference sequence). The CDR3 nucleotides read TGTGCCAGCAGCCGGACTAGCGGGGGGCCCTCCACAGATACGCAGTATTTT. Protein sequence: CASSRTSGGPSTDTQYF.

In this sample, this clonotype turned up many times. The chain has TRBV5-1 and TRBJ2-2; TRBD2 matches 8 bases. The CDR3 has 14 amino acids. V lost 3 bases and J lost 6; bases outside the gene matches: 4. CDR1 and CDR2 from the germline V gene are SGHRS and YFSETQ. CDR3 coding DNA: TGCGCCAGCAGCTGGGGACTAGACGCCGGGGAGCTGTTTTTT. Protein: CASSWGLDAGELFF.

For this clonotype: Since a much larger clone is just one base distant, this may be a read error. The chain uses TRBV7-2 and TRBJ2-5, with TRBD2 matching over 11 bases. From germline, CDR1 is SGHTA and CDR2 FQGNSA. The CDR3 is 16 amino acids. V gave up 2 bases and J gave up 5 bases; unmatched junction bases: 7. This CDR3 is CASSLNSGGAWETQYF. The CDR3 DNA sequence: TGTGCCAGCAGCTTAAATAGCGGGGGGGCGTGGGAGACCCAGTACTTC.

This clonotype was counted many times. CDR3 nucleotide sequence: TGTGCCAGCAGTTTATGGACAGATCTTAGCAATCAGCCCCAGCATTTT. Translating it yields CASSLWTDLSNQPQHF. The V gene is TRBV28, the J gene TRBJ1-5; TRBD1 is a possible D gene (5 bases). Germline V CDR1 and CDR2: MDHEN, SYDVKM. The CDR3 contains 16 residues. Trimming pared 0 bases from V and 0 bases from J, leaving 9 bases between.

This clonotype was observed at least ten times. This rearrangement joins TRBV28 to TRBJ1-3; tentatively, D is TRBD1 (5 bases). This CDR3 has 15 amino acids. V lost 6 bases and J lost 0, with 12 bases in between. Germline V gives CDR1 MDHEN, CDR2 SYDVKM. CDR3 loop: CASSPDSSSGNTIYF. In nucleotides, the CDR3 is TGTGCCAGCAGCCCCGACAGTAGCTCTGGAAACACCATATATTTT. Combining the CDR3 with reference TRBV28 and TRBJ1-3 gives the whole variable domain DVKVTQSSRYLVKRTGEKVFLECVQDMDHENMFWYRQDPGLGLRLIYFSYDVKMKEKGDIPEGYSVSREKKERFSLILESASTNQTSMYLCASSPDSSSGNTIYFGEGSWLTVV.

This clonotype was observed many times. This rearrangement joins TRBV7-9 to TRBJ1-3, with 9 bases identical to TRBD1. Per the germline V gene, CDR1 is SEHNR and CDR2 is FQNEAQ (reference sequence). This CDR3 is built from 16 residues. The V gene end was trimmed by 3 bases and the J gene end by 0 bases; junction bases not matched to a gene: 3. The CDR3 region is CASSFRDRDSGNTIYF. CDR3 in DNA: TGTGCCAGCAGCTTCAGGGACAGGGACTCTGGAAACACCATATATTTT.

This clonotype was detected ten times or more. V is TRBV18 and J is TRBJ2-1; D unresolved. Germline loops: CDR1 KGHSH, CDR2 LQKENI. V was clipped by 1 base and J by 0 bases, with 10 bases between them. The CDR3 sequence is 16 residues long. The CDR3 is CASSPLYSSSYNEQFF. CDR3 in DNA: TGTGCCAGCTCACCACTATACTCGAGCTCCTACAATGAGCAGTTCTTC.

This chain joins TRBV7-9 and TRBJ2-3; TRBD1 is a possible D gene (6 bases). CDR1 is SEHNR and CDR2 is FQNEAQ in the germline V gene (reference sequence). With 4 bases removed from V and 8 bases from J, the gap between germline ends came to 22 bases. This CDR3 comprises 16 residues. CDR3 coding DNA: TGTGCCAGCAGCTCGTCTTCCGGGACATTGTTGGGTACGCAGTATTTT. Translating gives CASSSSSGTLLGTQYF.

This clonotype was detected only once. This chain connects TRBV3-1 to TRBJ2-3, with 10 bases matching TRBD2. The CDR3 sequence is 16 residues long. The junction had 7 bases not matched to a gene; V was cut back by 4 bases and J by 3 bases. The germline CDR1 and CDR2 sequences are LGHDT and YNNKEL (reference sequence). The CDR3 spells CASSRRAGGDTDTQYF. CDR3 DNA: TGTGCCAGCAGCCGCCGAGCGGGGGGGGATACAGATACGCAGTATTTT.

This clonotype was counted only a few times. In DNA form, the CDR3 reads TGCAGTGCTAGAGATTTCGGTGTGGGCGTCTATAATTCACCCCTCCACTTT. Protein: CSARDFGVGVYNSPLHF. The V and J genes are TRBV20-1 and TRBJ1-6; D remains ambiguous. The V gene's germline CDR1 is DFQATT and CDR2 SNEGSKA (reference sequence). Trimming cost V 0 bases and J 3 bases, with 15 bases left between them. This CDR3 contains 17 residues.

This clonotype was recorded many times. The chain combines TRBV3-1 with TRBJ2-5; TRBD1 might be the D (6 bases). Per the germline V gene, CDR1 is LGHDT and CDR2 is YNNKEL (reference sequence). The CDR3 extends over 14 amino acids. Trimming shortened V by 3 bases and J by 3 bases, and 11 bases separated the two germline ends. CDR3 in amino acids: CASSHTQGKETQYF. In nucleotides, the CDR3 is TGTGCCAGCAGCCATACCCAGGGGAAAGAGACCCAGTACTTC.

This clonotype has at least ten counts. The chain employs TRBV6-1 and TRBJ2-1; D remains ambiguous. The V and J ends lost 6 bases and 0 bases respectively, with 12 bases between them. The CDR3 is 15 amino acids. Germline V gene data show CDR1 as MNHNS and CDR2 as SASEGT. The CDR3 DNA reads as TGTGCCAGCAGGAACGATAGATACTCCTACAATGAGCAGTTCTTC. It is translated as CASRNDRYSYNEQFF.